A single sample gave rise to the 4 T cell receptor beta chains below, sequenced in a study of response to subunit inactivated influenza vaccine. MiXCR, applied by TCRdb to the RT-PCR reads, yields one record per CDR3 protein. The sample holds hundreds of thousands of distinct CDR3 sequences, roughly 15% seen once. Sequenced here: PBMCs from blood, sampled 14 days before vaccination. The source of these receptors is a man aged 50-59 years who received an inactivated influenza vaccine.

This clonotype showed up just a few times. The CDR3 here is CASSLEAGGQNEQFF. CDR3 sequence (DNA): TGTGCCAGCAGCTTAGAGGCGGGAGGGCAAAATGAGCAGTTCTTC. The rearrangement uses TRBV11-1 and TRBJ2-1, with 9 nucleotides matching TRBD2. CDR3 length: 15 amino acids. Germline V gene data show CDR1 as SGHAT and CDR2 as FQDESV (reference sequence). The V and J ends lost 1 base and 7 bases, in that order; junction bases with no gene match: 5.

This clonotype showed up just a few times. This sequence joins TRBV5-1 and TRBJ2-3, with D perhaps matching TRBD2 (5 bases). V gave up 4 bases and J gave up 5 bases, with 17 bases separating them. Germline CDR1 reads SGHRS; CDR2 reads YFSETQ. The CDR3 length is 15 residues. CDR3: CASSQAGPAVDTQYF. The CDR3 bases are TGCGCCAGCAGCCAGGCGGGCCCCGCGGTAGATACGCAGTATTTT.

For the CDR3, the DNA is TGCAGCGTTCCCCCCGGGGAAAATTCACCCCTCCACTTT. Translation gives CSVPPGENSPLHF. V usage is TRBV29-1 and J usage is TRBJ1-6; the D is unclear. V gave up 5 bases and J gave up 7 bases, with 12 bases separating them. CDR3 length equals 13 residues. Germline V gene sequence: CDR1 SQVTM, CDR2 ANQGSEA.

This clonotype has only a few counts. The chain couples TRBV29-1 to TRBJ2-1, with D unresolved. Trimming removed 0 bases at V and 11 bases at J, with 11 bases between. The germline V gene has CDR1 SQVTM and CDR2 ANQGSEA. This CDR3 contains 12 residues. Here the CDR3 DNA reads TGCAGCGTTGAAGAAGGAAGGCCTAAGCAGTTCTTC. Translating gives CSVEEGRPKQFF.